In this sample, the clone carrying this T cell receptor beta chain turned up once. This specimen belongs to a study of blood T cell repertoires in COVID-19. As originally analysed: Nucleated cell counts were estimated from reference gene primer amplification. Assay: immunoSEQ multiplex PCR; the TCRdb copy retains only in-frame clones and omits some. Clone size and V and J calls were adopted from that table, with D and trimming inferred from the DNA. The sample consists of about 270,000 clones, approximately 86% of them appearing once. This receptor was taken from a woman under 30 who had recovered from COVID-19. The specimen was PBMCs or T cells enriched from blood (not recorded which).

CDR3 DNA: TGTGCCAGCAGCCCGACAGGGCTAACCTACGAGCAGTACTTC. Its translation: CASSPTGLTYEQYF. V usage is TRBV5-5 and J usage is TRBJ2-7; 7 nucleotides line up with TRBD1. Germline trimming cut 4 bases from V and 2 bases from J; bases unmatched to any gene: 6. The CDR3 is made up of 14 amino acids. In germline, CDR1 is SGHKS, CDR2 YYEKEE (reference sequence).